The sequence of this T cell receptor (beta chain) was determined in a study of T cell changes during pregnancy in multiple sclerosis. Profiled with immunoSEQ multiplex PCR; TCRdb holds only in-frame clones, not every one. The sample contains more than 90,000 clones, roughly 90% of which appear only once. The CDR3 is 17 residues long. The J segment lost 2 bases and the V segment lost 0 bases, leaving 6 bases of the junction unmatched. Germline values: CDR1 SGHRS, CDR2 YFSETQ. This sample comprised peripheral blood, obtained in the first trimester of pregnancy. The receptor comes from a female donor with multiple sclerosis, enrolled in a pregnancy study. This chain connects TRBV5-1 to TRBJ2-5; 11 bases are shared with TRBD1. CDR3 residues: CASSLGTGGFVQETQYF. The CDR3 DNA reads TGCGCCAGCAGCTTGGGGACAGGGGGCTTCGTTCAAGAGACCCAGTACTTC.